These 9 T cell receptor beta chains share one sample of origin, sequenced in a study of siplizumab effects on memory and regulatory T cells. Using immunoSEQ multiplex PCR, the repertoire was profiled, and TCRdb retains in-frame clones only, with some absent. The repertoire includes approximately 120,000 clones, 93% of them detected once, and roughly 0.16% sits in the top ten. Sample: non-Treg CD4+ T cells sorted from blood. These receptors all come from a human donor in good health.

The chain links TRBV5-1 to TRBJ2-5; 11 positions agree with TRBD2. The CDR3 is made up of 16 amino acids. V was pared by 5 bases and J by 4 bases, with 10 bases of the junction left unmatched. Germline V gene sequence: CDR1 SGHRS, CDR2 YFSETQ. For the CDR3, the DNA is TGCGCCAGCAGGGACACTAGCGGGGGTAAGGGAGAGACCCAGTACTTC. It yields the protein CASRDTSGGKGETQYF.

This clone was found once. The V gene is TRBV5-4, the J gene TRBJ2-1; 7 bases fit TRBD2. The germline V gene encodes CDR1 SGHNT and CDR2 YYREEE (reference sequence). The ends lost 5 bases at V and 9 bases at J; junction bases unmatched: 11. The CDR3 sequence is 14 residues long. This CDR3 reads CASRPLGGPSEQFF. For the CDR3, the DNA is TGTGCCAGCAGACCGCTGGGAGGGCCAAGTGAGCAGTTCTTC.

CDR3 in amino acids: CASISGTGVYNSPLHF. In nucleotides, the CDR3 is TGTGCCAGCATCTCAGGGACAGGAGTCTATAATTCACCCCTCCACTTT. The V gene is TRBV2, the J gene TRBJ1-6, with 8 bases matching TRBD1. After removal of 7 bases from V and 3 bases from J, the junction contained 8 bases not matched to a gene. In germline, CDR1 is SNHLY, CDR2 FYNNEI. The CDR3 contains 16 residues.

This chain joins TRBV27 and TRBJ2-3, with 8 bases matching TRBD2. The CDR3 has 15 residues. CDR1 MNHEY and CDR2 SMNVEV come from the germline V gene (reference sequence). The V segment lost 1 base and the J segment 1 base; nucleotides outside the gene matches: 1. The CDR3 loop is CASSLLRGGTDTQYF. DNA of the CDR3: TGTGCCAGCAGTTTATTGCGGGGGGGCACAGATACGCAGTATTTT.

This clone was seen a single time. The CDR3 sequence is CASSPRTSGGASGVTDTQYF. The DNA of the CDR3 is TGTGCCAGCAGCCCCCGGACTAGCGGGGGGGCATCCGGCGTAACAGATACGCAGTATTTT. This chain joins TRBV9 and TRBJ2-3; 15 positions match TRBD2. The length of the CDR3 is 20 residues. V dropped 4 bases and J dropped 3; count of bases not matched to a gene: 15. In germline, CDR1 is SGDLS, CDR2 YYNGEE.

The CDR3 DNA follows: TGCAGTGCTAGGGCCGACGGGCAGTACTTC. Residues: CSARADGQYF. The rearrangement uses TRBV20-1 and TRBJ2-7; D call uncertain. Trimming stripped 3 bases from V and 9 bases from J, with 9 bases between. Germline CDR1 and CDR2: DFQATT and SNEGSKA (reference sequence). This CDR3 contains 10 residues.

This chain connects TRBV18 to TRBJ1-1, with D possibly matching TRBD1 (6 bases). V was clipped by 0 bases and J by 0 bases, with 14 bases between them. CDR1 KGHSH and CDR2 LQKENI come from the germline V gene. The CDR3 covers 17 residues. This CDR3 is CASSPPKGGRVNTEAFF. CDR3 bases: TGTGCCAGCTCACCACCGAAGGGGGGGCGAGTGAACACTGAAGCTTTCTTT.

The chain is built from TRBV7-7 and TRBJ2-7, with TRBD1 matching 12 bases. Germline V gene data show CDR1 as SSHAT and CDR2 as FNYEAQ (reference sequence). V was clipped by 5 bases and J by 5 bases; unmatched bases: 7. The CDR3 sequence is 15 residues long. The CDR3 region is CASSPGTGGGNEQYF. Here the CDR3 DNA reads TGTGCCAGCAGCCCAGGGACAGGGGGCGGCAACGAGCAGTACTTC.

This chain uses TRBV7-3 with TRBJ2-2; no clear D. The CDR3 has 14 residues. With 0 bases removed from V and 7 bases from J, the gap between germline ends came to 9 bases. CDR1 is SGHTA, CDR2 FQGTGA, per germline. This CDR3 is CASSLTGGYGELFF. DNA for the CDR3: TGTGCCAGCAGCTTAACGGGTGGCTACGGGGAGCTGTTTTTT.